This T cell receptor (beta chain) was retrieved from a study of somatic mutations in cytotoxic T cells in rheumatoid arthritis. Study at large: There were some V beta antibody-stained T-cell populations flow-sorted at nearly 100% purity, and these included V beta1+ cells sequenced for TCRB.

Points from the study as a whole: CD8+ T-cell clonality showed no significant difference between rheumatoid arthritis patients and age-matched healthy controls. Nobody knew which antigens the expanded CD8+ clones targeted.

Germline-derived CDR1 and CDR2 are SGHRS and YFSETQ. The CDR3 has 16 residues. This clone was seen only once. Antigen specificity is unknown. Only in-frame clones appear in the TCRdb table, and some are missing; sequencing was by immunoSEQ multiplex PCR. The profile shows approximately 12,000 clones, 70% to 80% of them singletons. This receptor was obtained from a man in his sixties or seventies in good health. This sequence joins TRBV5-1 and TRBJ2-5, with TRBD1 identical over 7 bases. The J call may be in error: the DNA end matches TRBJ2-7 better. Specimen: CD8+ T cells sorted from blood. The CDR3 DNA follows: TGCGCCAGCAGCCACCGACAGGGATTAAGCTCCTACGAGCAGTACTTC. This codes for CASSHRQGLSSYEQYF.